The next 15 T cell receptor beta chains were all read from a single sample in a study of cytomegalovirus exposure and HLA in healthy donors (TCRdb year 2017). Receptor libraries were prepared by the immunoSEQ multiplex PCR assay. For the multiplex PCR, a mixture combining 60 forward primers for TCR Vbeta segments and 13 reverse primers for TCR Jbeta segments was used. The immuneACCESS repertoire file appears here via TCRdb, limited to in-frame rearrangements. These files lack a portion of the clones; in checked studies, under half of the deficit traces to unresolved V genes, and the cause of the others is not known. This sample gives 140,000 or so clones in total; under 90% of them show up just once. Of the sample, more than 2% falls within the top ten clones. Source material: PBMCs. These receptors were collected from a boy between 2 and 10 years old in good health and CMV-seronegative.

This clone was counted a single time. CDR3 residues: CASSPSGGGEKLFF. CDR3 in DNA: TGTGCCAGCAGCCCGAGCGGGGGCGGGGAAAAACTGTTTTTT. The chain couples TRBV7-8 to TRBJ1-4, with TRBD1 as a possible D gene (6 bases). Trimming cost V 5 bases and J 8 bases, with 15 bases left between them. CDR1 and CDR2 from the germline V gene are SGHVS and FQNEAQ. The CDR3 has 14 amino acids.

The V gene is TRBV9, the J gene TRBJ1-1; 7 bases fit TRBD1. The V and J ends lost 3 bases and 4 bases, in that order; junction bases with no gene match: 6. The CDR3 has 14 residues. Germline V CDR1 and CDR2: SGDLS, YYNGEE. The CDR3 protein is CASSDRQGGTEAFF. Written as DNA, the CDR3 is TGTGCCAGCAGCGATCGACAGGGAGGCACTGAAGCTTTCTTT.

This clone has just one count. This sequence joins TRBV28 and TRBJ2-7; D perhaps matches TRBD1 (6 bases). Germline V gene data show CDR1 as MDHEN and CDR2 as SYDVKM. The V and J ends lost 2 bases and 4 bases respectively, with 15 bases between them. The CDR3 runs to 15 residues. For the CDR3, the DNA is TGTGCCAGCAGTTTACTGGCAGGGGAGATATACGAGCAGTACTTC. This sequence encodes CASSLLAGEIYEQYF.

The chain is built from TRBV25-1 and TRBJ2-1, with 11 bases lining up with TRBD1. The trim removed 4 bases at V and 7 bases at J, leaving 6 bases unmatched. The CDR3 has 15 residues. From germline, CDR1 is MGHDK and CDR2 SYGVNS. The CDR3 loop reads CASSVGQGAANEQFF. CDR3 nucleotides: TGTGCCAGCAGTGTAGGACAGGGGGCGGCTAATGAGCAGTTCTTC.

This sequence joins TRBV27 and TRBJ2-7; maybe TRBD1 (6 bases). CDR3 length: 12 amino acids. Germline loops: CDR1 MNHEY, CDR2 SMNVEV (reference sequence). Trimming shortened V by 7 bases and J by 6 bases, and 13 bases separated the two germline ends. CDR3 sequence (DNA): TGTGCCAGCACTACAGGGCTGGGCGAGCAGTACTTC. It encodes CASTTGLGEQYF.

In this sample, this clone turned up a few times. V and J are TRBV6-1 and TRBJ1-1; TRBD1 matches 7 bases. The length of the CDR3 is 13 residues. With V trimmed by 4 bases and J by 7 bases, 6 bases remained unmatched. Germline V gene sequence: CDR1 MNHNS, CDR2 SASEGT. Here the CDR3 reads CASSATGFDEAFF. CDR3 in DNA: TGTGCCAGCAGTGCGACAGGGTTTGATGAAGCTTTCTTT.

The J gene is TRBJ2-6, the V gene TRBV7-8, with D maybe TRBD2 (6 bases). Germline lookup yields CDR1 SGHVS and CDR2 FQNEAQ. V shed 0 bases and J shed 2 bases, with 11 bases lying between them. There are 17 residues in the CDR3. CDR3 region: CASSLALWGAGANVLTF. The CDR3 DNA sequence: TGTGCCAGCAGCTTAGCGCTTTGGGGGGCTGGGGCCAACGTCCTGACTTTC.

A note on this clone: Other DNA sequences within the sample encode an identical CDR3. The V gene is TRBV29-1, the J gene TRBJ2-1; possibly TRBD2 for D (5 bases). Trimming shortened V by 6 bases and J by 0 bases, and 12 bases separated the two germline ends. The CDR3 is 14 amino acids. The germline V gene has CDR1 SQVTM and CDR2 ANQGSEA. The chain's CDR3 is CSVGAGNSYNEQFF. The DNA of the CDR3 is TGCAGCGTCGGCGCCGGGAACTCCTACAATGAGCAGTTCTTC.

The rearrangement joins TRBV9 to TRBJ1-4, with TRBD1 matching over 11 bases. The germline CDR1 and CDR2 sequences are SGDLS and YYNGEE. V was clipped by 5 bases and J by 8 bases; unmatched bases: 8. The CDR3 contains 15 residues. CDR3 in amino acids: CASSSGGQGGEKLFF. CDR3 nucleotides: TGTGCCAGCAGTTCCGGGGGACAGGGGGGGGAAAAACTGTTTTTT. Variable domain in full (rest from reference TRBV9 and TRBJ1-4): DSGVTQTPKHLITATGQRVTLRCSPRSGDLSVYWYQQSLDQGLQFLIQYYNGEERAKGNILERFSAQQFPDLHSELNLSSLELGDSALYFCASSSGGQGGEKLFFGSGTQLSVL.

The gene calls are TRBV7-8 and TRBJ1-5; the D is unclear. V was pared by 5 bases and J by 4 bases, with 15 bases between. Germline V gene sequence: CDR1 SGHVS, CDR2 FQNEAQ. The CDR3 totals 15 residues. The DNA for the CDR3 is TGTGCCAGCAGCAAAATCCGGGTCCTAAATCAGCCCCAGCATTTT. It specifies CASSKIRVLNQPQHF.

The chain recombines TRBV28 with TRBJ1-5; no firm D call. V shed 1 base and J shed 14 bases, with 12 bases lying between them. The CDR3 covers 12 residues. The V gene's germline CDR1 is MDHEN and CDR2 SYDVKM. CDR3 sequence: CASSLSPKRKHF. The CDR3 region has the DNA TGTGCCAGCAGTTTATCCCCCAAGCGCAAGCATTTT.

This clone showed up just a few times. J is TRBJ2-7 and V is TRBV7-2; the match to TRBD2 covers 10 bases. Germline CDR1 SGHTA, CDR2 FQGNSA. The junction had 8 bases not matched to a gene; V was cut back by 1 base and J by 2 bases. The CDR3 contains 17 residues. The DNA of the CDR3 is TGTGCCAGCAGCTTAGAACAGCTAGCGGGGGAAGCCTACGAGCAGTACTTC. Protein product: CASSLEQLAGEAYEQYF.

The CDR3 bases are TGTGCCAGCAGCCCCCAAGCGGGAGTATTGACAGATACGCAGTATTTT. Its protein is CASSPQAGVLTDTQYF. The chain recombines TRBV7-3 with TRBJ2-3, with 8 positions matching TRBD2. The CDR3 is 16 residues long. Germline-derived CDR1 and CDR2 are SGHTA and FQGTGA. The ends lost 5 bases at V and 3 bases at J; junction bases unmatched: 10.

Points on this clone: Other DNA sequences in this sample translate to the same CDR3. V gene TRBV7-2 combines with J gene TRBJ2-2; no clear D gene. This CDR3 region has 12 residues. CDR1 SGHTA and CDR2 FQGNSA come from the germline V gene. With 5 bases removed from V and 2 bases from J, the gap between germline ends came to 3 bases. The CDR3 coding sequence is TGTGCCAGCAGCCTAAACACCGGGGAGCTGTTTTTT. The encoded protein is CASSLNTGELFF. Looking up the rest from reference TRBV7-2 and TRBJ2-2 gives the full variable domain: GAGVSQSPSNKVTEKGKDVELRCDPISGHTALYWYRQSLGQGLEFLIYFQGNSAPDKSGLPSDRFSAERTGGSVSTLTIQRTQQEDSAVYLCASSLNTGELFFGEGSRLTVL.

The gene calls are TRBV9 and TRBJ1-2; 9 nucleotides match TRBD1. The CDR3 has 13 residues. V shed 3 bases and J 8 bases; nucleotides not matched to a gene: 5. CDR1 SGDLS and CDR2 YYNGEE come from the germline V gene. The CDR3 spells CASSAGTGRGYTF. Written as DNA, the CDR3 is TGTGCCAGCAGCGCAGGGACAGGGAGGGGCTACACCTTC.